This is a list of T cell receptor beta chains from one sample in a study of blood T cell repertoires in COVID-19. The assay was immunoSEQ multiplex PCR, and TCRdb's table has in-frame clones only and misses some. The sample has about 87,000 clones, over 75% seen once; the top ten hold approximately 2.8%. The sequencing sample was made of peripheral blood. These receptors came from an elderly woman with COVID-19, enrolled during active disease. Both conserved end residues are part of each CDR3. A D gene is named only where the DNA matches it firmly. Part of the rows lack a size; the others show once, few, many or a class for expanded clones.

clone_size	v_call	j_call	d_call	cdr3_aa	cdr3_nt
-	TRBV18	TRBJ1-2	TRBD1	CASSPRTGDYLPNYGYTF	TGTGCCAGCTCACCCCGGACAGGGGATTATCTTCCGAACTATGGCTACACCTTC
-	TRBV28	TRBJ1-6	-	CASAGGYSPLHF	TGTGCCAGCGCGGGAGGATATTCACCCCTCCACTTT
-	TRBV7-2	TRBJ2-1	TRBD2	CASSPGRGSSYNEQFF	TGTGCCAGCAGCCCTGGGCGGGGGAGCTCCTACAATGAGCAGTTCTTC
-	TRBV18	TRBJ2-3	-	CASSPIEQLVADTQYF	TGTGCCAGCTCACCAATTGAACAGTTAGTGGCAGATACGCAGTATTTT
few	TRBV7-2	TRBJ1-5	TRBD1	CASSSTGNSNQPQHF	TGTGCCAGCAGCTCGACAGGGAATAGCAATCAGCCCCAGCATTTT
-	TRBV7-3	TRBJ2-3	-	CASSSTGGADTDTQYF	TGTGCCAGCAGCTCTACTGGGGGGGCCGACACAGATACGCAGTATTTT
few	TRBV28	TRBJ2-1	TRBD2	CASSLISGGYNEQFF	TGTGCCAGCAGTTTGATTAGCGGGGGGTACAATGAGCAGTTCTTC
-	TRBV7-8	TRBJ2-7	TRBD2	CASTSRGGLSYEQYF	TGTGCCAGCACCTCTCGCGGGGGACTCTCCTACGAGCAGTACTTC
-	TRBV5-6	TRBJ2-7	TRBD1	CASSQGQGRPYEQYF	TGTGCCAGCAGCCAGGGACAGGGGAGACCCTACGAGCAGTACTTC
-	TRBV2	TRBJ2-3	-	CASSELTSTDTQYF	TGTGCCAGCAGTGAACTAACTAGCACAGATACGCAGTATTTT
-	TRBV6-2/TRBV6-3	TRBJ1-1	-	CASSYGGMENTEAFF	TGTGCCAGCAGTTACGGAGGGATGGAGAACACTGAAGCTTTCTTT
-	TRBV9	TRBJ1-2	-	CASSVGSWEGGGYTF	TGTGCCAGCAGCGTAGGGAGCTGGGAGGGCGGCGGCTACACCTTC
-	TRBV28	TRBJ2-7	TRBD1	CASRFPPTGSSYEQYF	TGTGCCAGCAGGTTTCCCCCGACAGGGAGCTCCTACGAGCAGTACTTC
-	TRBV3-1/TRBV3-2	TRBJ1-6	-	CASSQEAGRGALHF	TGTGCCAGCAGCCAAGAAGCGGGGCGTGGGGCCCTCCACTTT
-	TRBV28	TRBJ1-1	-	CASRDTDRTEAFF	TGTGCCAGCAGGGACACTGATCGGACTGAAGCTTTCTTT